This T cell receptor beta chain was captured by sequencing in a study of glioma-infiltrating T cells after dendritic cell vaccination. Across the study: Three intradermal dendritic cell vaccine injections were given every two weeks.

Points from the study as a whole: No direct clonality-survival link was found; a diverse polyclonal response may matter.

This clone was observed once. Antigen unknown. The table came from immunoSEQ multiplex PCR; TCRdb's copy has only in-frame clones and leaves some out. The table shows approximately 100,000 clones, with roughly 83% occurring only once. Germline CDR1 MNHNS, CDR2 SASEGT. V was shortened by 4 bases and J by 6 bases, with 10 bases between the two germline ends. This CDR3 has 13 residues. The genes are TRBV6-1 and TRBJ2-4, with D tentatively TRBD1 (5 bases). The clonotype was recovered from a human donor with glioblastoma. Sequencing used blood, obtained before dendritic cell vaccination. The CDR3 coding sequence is TGTGCCAGCAGTGGACAGCCGCTAAACATTCAGTACTTC. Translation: CASSGQPLNIQYF.